The text below deals with one T cell receptor (beta chain). Its target is not known. Germline-derived CDR1 and CDR2 are SQVTM and ANQGSEA. J lost 3 bases, V lost 6 bases, and 3 bases had no gene match. This CDR3 is 13 amino acids long. This sample is part of a study of blood T cells in healthy people across ages. Combining a sample-barcoded 5' primer with a J-beta primer mix, a second PCR ran for about 7 to 11 cycles. Unique molecular identifiers of 12 random nucleotides labeled each cDNA. CDR3-containing paired-end reads numbered at least 2.5 million in each sample. Each CDR3 protein gets one entry after TCRdb re-called the 5' RACE reads with MiXCR. The data hold about 1.8 million distinct CDR3 sequences, with about 49% observed a single time. Study-wide results and caveats: Higher diversity, along with more naive CD4+ cells, distinguished long-lived donors from aged donors.

The chain recombines TRBV29-1 with TRBJ1-1, with TRBD1 matching 11 bases. What was sequenced was blood. This sequence originates from a woman aged 40 to 50 in good health. The CDR3 loop reads CSVRTGGYTEAFF. DNA of the CDR3: TGCAGCGTGCGGACAGGGGGCTACACTGAAGCTTTCTTT.